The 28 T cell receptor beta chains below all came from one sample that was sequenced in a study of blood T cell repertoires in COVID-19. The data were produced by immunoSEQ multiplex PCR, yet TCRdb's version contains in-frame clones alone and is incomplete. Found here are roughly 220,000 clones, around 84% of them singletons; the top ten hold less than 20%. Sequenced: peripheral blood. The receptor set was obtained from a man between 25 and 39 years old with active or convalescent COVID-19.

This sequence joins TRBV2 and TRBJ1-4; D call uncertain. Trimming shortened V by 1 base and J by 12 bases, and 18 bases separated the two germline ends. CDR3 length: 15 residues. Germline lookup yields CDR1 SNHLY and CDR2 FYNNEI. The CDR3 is CASSEGSATREELFF. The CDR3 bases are TGTGCCAGCAGTGAAGGTTCTGCAACTAGAGAAGAACTGTTTTTT.

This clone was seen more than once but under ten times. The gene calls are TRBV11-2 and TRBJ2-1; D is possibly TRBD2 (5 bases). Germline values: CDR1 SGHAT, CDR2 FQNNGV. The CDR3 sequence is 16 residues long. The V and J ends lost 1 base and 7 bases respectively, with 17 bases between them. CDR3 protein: CASSLAGSKMGNEQFF. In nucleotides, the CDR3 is TGTGCCAGCAGCTTAGCGGGGTCAAAGATGGGAAATGAGCAGTTCTTC.

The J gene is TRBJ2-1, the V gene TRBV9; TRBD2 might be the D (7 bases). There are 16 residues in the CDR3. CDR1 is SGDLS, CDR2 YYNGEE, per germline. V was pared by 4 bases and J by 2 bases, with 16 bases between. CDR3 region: CASSPRGGGPYNEQFF. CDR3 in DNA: TGTGCCAGCAGCCCCCGTGGGGGGGGCCCCTACAATGAGCAGTTCTTC.

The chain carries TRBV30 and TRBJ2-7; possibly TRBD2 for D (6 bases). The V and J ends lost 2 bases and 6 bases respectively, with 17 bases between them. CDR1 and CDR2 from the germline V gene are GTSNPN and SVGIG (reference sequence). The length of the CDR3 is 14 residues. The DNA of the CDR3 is TGTGCCTGGAGTTCGACGGCGGCGCGGGGCGAGCAGTACTTC. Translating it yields CAWSSTAARGEQYF.

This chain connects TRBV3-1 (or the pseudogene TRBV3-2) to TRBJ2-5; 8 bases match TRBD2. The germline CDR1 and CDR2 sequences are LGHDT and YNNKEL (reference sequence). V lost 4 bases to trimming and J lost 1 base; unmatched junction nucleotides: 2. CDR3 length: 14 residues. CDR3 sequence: CASSLLAGQETQYF. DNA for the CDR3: TGTGCCAGCAGCCTCCTAGCGGGCCAAGAGACCCAGTACTTC.

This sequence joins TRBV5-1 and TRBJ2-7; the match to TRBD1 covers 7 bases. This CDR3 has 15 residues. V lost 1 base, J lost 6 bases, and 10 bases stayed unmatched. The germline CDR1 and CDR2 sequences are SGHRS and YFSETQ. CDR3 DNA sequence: TGCGCCAGCAGCTTGAGGACAGGTAGCCCGGGCGAGCAGTACTTC. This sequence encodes CASSLRTGSPGEQYF.

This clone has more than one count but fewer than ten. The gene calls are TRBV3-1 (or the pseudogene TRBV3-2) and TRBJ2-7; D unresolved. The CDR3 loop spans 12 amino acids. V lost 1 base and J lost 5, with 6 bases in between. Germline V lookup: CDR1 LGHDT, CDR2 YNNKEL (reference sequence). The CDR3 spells CASSQVSHEQYF. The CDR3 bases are TGTGCCAGCAGCCAAGTCAGTCACGAGCAGTACTTC.

In DNA, the CDR3 is TGTGCCAGCAGCGAACAGGGGATGCGGGGGGAGCTGTTTTTT. Protein: CASSEQGMRGELFF. The chain combines TRBV2 with TRBJ2-2, with 7 bases that match TRBD1. CDR3 size: 14 residues. Germline V CDR1 and CDR2: SNHLY, FYNNEI. V dropped 6 bases and J dropped 8; count of bases not matched to a gene: 9.

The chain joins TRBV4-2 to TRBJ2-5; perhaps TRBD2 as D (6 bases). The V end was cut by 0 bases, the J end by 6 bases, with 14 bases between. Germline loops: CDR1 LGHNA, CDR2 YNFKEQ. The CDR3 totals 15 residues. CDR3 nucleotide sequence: TGTGCCAGCAGCCAAGATGGAACTAGCTTTAAGACCCAGTACTTC. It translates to CASSQDGTSFKTQYF.

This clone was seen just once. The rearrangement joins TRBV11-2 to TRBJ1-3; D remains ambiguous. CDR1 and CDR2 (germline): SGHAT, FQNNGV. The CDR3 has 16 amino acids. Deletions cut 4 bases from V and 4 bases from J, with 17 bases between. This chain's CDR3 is CASSSRRKREGNTIYF. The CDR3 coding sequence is TGTGCCAGCAGCTCGCGCCGCAAACGGGAAGGAAACACCATATATTTT.

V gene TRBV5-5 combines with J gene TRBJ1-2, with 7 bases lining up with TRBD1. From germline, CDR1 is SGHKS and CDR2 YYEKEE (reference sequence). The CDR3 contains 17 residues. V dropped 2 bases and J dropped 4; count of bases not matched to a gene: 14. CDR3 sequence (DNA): TGTGCCAGCAGCTTTAGGTACGGGACAGATCTGCCCTATGGCTACACCTTC. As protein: CASSFRYGTDLPYGYTF.

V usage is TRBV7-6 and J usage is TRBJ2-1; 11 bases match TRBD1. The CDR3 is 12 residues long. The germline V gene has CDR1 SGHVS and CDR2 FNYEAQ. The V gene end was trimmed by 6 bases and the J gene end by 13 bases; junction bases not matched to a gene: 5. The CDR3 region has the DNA TGTGCCAGCAGTCTAGGACAGGGGGCCCAGTTCTTC. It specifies CASSLGQGAQFF.

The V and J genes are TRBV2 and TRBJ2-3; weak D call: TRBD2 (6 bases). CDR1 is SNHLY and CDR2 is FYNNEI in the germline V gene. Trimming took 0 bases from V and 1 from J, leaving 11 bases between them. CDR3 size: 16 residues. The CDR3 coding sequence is TGTGCCAGCAGTGAAGCGCGAAGGGAGGGCACAGATACGCAGTATTTT. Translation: CASSEARREGTDTQYF.

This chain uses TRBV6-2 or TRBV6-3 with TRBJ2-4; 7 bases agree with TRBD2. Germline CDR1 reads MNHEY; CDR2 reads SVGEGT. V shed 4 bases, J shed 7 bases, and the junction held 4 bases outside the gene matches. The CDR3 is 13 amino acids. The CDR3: CASSSAGGNIQYF. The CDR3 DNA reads TGTGCCAGCAGTTCCGCCGGGGGGAACATTCAGTACTTC.

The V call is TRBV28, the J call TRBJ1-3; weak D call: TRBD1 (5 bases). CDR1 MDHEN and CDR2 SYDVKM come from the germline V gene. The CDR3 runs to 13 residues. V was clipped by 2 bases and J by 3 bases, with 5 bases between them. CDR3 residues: CASSLRGGNTIYF. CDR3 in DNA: TGTGCCAGCAGTTTAAGGGGTGGAAACACCATATATTTT.

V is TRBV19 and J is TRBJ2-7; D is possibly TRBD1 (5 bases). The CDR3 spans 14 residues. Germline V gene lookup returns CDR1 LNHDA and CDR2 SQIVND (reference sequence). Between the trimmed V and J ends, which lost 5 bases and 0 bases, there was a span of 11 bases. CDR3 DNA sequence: TGTGCCAGTAGTCAGGACACGGCCTCCTACGAGCAGTACTTC. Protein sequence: CASSQDTASYEQYF.

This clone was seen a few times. CDR3 nucleotides: TGTGCCTGGAGTGGGCTAGCGGGAGACCCGTTCTTC. This codes for CAWSGLAGDPFF. The V call is TRBV30, the J call TRBJ2-1, with 10 bases identical to TRBD2. The germline V gene has CDR1 GTSNPN and CDR2 SVGIG (reference sequence). The trim removed 1 base at V and 15 bases at J, leaving 6 bases unmatched. CDR3 size: 12 residues.

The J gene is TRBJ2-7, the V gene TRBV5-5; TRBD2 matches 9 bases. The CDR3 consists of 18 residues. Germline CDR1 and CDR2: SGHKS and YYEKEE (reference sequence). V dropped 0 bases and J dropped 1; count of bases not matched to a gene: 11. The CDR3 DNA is TGTGCCAGCAGCTTGGCCGGTAGCGGGAGATCATTTTCCTACGAGCAGTACTTC. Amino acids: CASSLAGSGRSFSYEQYF.

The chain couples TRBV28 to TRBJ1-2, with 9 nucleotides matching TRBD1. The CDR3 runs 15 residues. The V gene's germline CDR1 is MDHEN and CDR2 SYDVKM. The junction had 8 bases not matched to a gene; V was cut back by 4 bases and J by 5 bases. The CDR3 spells CASSSGQGKSYGYTF. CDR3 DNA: TGTGCCAGCAGTTCCGGACAGGGGAAGAGTTATGGCTACACCTTC.

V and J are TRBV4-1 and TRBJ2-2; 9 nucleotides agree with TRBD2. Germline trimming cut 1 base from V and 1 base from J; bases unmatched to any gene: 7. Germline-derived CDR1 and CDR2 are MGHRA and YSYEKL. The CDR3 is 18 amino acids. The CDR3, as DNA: TGCGCCAGCAGCCAAGGGTGGGGTAGCGGGAGGAACACCGGGGAGCTGTTTTTT. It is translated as CASSQGWGSGRNTGELFF.

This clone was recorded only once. Here the CDR3 DNA reads TGTGCCAGCAGTTCTGCCGGGACAGGGGGCAGGGAGCAGTACTTC. Its translation: CASSSAGTGGREQYF. The chain carries TRBV6-2 or TRBV6-3 and TRBJ2-7; 12 bases fit TRBD1. Germline-derived CDR1 and CDR2 are MNHEY and SVGEGT. J lost 7 bases, V lost 4 bases, and 8 bases had no gene match. The CDR3 sequence is 15 residues long.

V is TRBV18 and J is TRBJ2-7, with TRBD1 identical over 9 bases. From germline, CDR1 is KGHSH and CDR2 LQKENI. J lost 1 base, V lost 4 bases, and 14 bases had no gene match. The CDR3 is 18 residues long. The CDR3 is CASSRGPTGTGTSYEQYF. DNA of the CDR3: TGTGCCAGCTCACGTGGGCCTACCGGGACAGGGACTTCCTACGAGCAGTACTTC.

CDR3 DNA sequence: TGTGCCTGGAAGGGGGACAACGCGAACACCGGGGAGCTGTTTTTT. This gives the protein CAWKGDNANTGELFF. This chain uses TRBV30 with TRBJ2-2, with D tentatively TRBD1 (6 bases). V lost 4 bases, J lost 0 bases, and 12 bases lay in between. This CDR3 has 15 amino acids. The germline V gene encodes CDR1 GTSNPN and CDR2 SVGIG (reference sequence).

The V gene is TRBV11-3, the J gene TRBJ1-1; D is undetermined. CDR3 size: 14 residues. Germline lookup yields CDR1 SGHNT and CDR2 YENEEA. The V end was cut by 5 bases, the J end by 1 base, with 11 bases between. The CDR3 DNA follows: TGTGCCAGCAGCCCGGGAGGGCGGAACACTGAAGCTTTCTTT. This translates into CASSPGGRNTEAFF. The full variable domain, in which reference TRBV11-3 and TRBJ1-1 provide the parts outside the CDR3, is EAGVVQSPRYKIIEKKQPVAFWCNPISGHNTLYWYLQNLGQGPELLIRYENEEAVDDSQLPKDRFSAERLKGVDSTLKIQPAELGDSAVYLCASSPGGRNTEAFFGQGTRLTVV.

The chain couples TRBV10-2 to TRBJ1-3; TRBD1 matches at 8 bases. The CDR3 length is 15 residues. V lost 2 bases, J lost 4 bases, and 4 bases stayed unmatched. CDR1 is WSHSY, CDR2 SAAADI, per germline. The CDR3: CASSEQGAFGNTIYF. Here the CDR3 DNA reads TGCGCCAGCAGTGAGCAGGGGGCGTTCGGAAACACCATATATTTT.

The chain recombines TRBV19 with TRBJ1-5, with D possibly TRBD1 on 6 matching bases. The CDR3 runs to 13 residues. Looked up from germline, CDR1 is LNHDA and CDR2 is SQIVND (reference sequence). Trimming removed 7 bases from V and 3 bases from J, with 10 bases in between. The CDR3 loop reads CASNRGYNQPQHF. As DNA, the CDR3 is TGTGCCAGTAATAGGGGGTACAATCAGCCCCAGCATTTT.

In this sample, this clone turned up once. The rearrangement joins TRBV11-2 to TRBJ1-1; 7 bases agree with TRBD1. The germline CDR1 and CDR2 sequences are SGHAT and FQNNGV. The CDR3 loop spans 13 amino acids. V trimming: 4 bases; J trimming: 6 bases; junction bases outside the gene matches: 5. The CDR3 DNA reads TGTGCCAGCAGCTATGGGCAGGGGGCTGAAGCTTTCTTT. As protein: CASSYGQGAEAFF.

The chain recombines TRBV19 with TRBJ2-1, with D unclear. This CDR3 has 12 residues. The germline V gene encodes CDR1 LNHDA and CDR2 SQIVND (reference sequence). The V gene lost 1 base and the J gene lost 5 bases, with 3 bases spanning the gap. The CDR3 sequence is CASSIGHNEQFF. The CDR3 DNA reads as TGTGCCAGTAGTATAGGGCACAATGAGCAGTTCTTC.